This T cell receptor beta chain was documented in a study of control samples from healthy donors and cancer patients. The J segment lost 14 bases and the V segment lost 4 bases, leaving 11 bases of the junction unmatched. The germline gives CDR1 SGHAT, CDR2 FQNNGV. This CDR3 contains 14 residues. Sequencing used immunoSEQ multiplex PCR; TCRdb keeps in-frame clones, though not all of them. This table has roughly 150,000 clones, roughly 92% appearing once. J is TRBJ1-4 and V is TRBV11-2, with 9 nucleotides matching TRBD1. Sequenced input: blood. This sequence was found in a woman in her thirties in good health. CDR3 in DNA: TGTGCCAGCAGCTCCGGGACAGGGTCCGTAGTTCTGTTTTTT. This sequence encodes CASSSGTGSVVLFF. Full variable domain (rest looked up from reference TRBV11-2 and TRBJ1-4): EAGVAQSPRYKIIEKRQSVAFWCNPISGHATLYWYQQILGQGPKLLIQFQNNGVVDDSQLPKDRFSAERLKGVDSTLKIQPAKLEDSAVYLCASSSGTGSVVLFFGSGTQLSVL.